These 4 T cell receptor beta chains share one sample of origin, sequenced in a study of regulatory T cells in long-lasting Graves disease. The time point here: persistent/refractory GD, antithyroid drugs over 5 years with positive TRAb. The TCR library used RNA extracted from PBMCs. Arm-PCR of CDR3 regions and iRepertoire HTBI primers were the basis on which TCR beta libraries were built. Using its own MiXCR run on the multiplex PCR reads, TCRdb lists one record per CDR3 protein. The table has around 430,000 distinct CDR3 sequences, about 20% seen once. Sequenced here: peripheral blood mononuclear cells (PBMCs), sampled when the disease was refractory, from a patient treated with antithyroid drugs. These TCRs come from a female donor with Graves disease.

Turning to this clonotype: A much larger clone lies a single base off, so this may be a read error. The V call is TRBV28, the J call TRBJ2-7, with TRBD2 as a possible D gene (5 bases). Per the germline V gene, CDR1 is MDHEN and CDR2 is SYDVKM. There are 12 residues in the CDR3. CDR3 in amino acids: CASSLGEYEQCF. CDR3 coding DNA: TGTGCCAGCAGCCTCGGGGAGTACGAGCAGTGCTTC.

This clonotype was seen a few times. This chain links TRBV18 with TRBJ1-1, with D possibly matching TRBD1 (5 bases). This CDR3 has 14 residues. Germline assignment: CDR1 KGHSH and CDR2 LQKENI. V gave up 3 bases and J gave up 3 bases, with 11 bases separating them. The CDR3 reads CASSPAGTYTEAFF. The CDR3 DNA follows: TGTGCCAGCTCACCGGCAGGGACTTACACTGAAGCTTTCTTT.

This clonotype showed up many times. The CDR3: CASSAHLGQSEAFF. The CDR3 bases are TGTGCCAGCAGTGCCCATCTCGGACAGAGTGAAGCTTTCTTT. The chain couples TRBV28 to TRBJ1-1; a weak D match, TRBD1 (6 bases). Germline V gene sequence: CDR1 MDHEN, CDR2 SYDVKM. The CDR3 is 14 residues long. Between the trimmed V and J ends, which lost 5 bases and 7 bases, there was a span of 17 bases.

This clonotype was observed a handful of times. The J gene is TRBJ2-7, the V gene TRBV9; no reliable D call. CDR1 and CDR2 from the germline V gene are SGDLS and YYNGEE. The CDR3 spans 15 residues. V lost 0 bases, J lost 4 bases, and 14 bases lay in between. Here the CDR3 reads CASSVAPGNQYEQYF. The CDR3 nucleotides are TGTGCCAGCAGCGTAGCTCCCGGAAATCAGTACGAGCAGTACTTC. The whole variable domain, remainder taken from reference TRBV9 and TRBJ2-7, is DSGVTQTPKHLITATGQRVTLRCSPRSGDLSVYWYQQSLDQGLQFLIQYYNGEERAKGNILERFSAQQFPDLHSELNLSSLELGDSALYFCASSVAPGNQYEQYFGPGTRLTVT.